These 26 T cell receptor beta chains share one sample of origin, sequenced in a study of CXCR3-negative and CXCR3-positive naive CD8 T cells. What these receptors recognize is not known. Study findings and constraints: Hydrophobicity was higher for TRB CDR3s found in CXCR3-positive naive cells than in CXCR3-negative naive cells.

5' RACE with UMI labels generated the TRB cDNA libraries. TCRdb reworked the 5' RACE reads into one entry per CDR3 protein, no DNA. This table holds 90,000 to 100,000 distinct CDR3 sequences. The sequenced sample consisted of naive CXCR3+ CD8+ T cells from blood. Documented subset: CD45RO-CCR7+CD27+CD95- naive CD8+ T cells expressing CXCR3 (TNR3+). The receptors stem from a human donor in good health. Some clones in this sample may be carry-over from other donors' samples.

CDR3: CASSLSVVETGGEEKLFF. This sequence joins TRBV28 and TRBJ1-4; TCRdb designates TRBD1, a call that cannot be tested without DNA. The CDR3 has 18 residues. The germline gives CDR1 MDHEN, CDR2 SYDVKM.

This chain uses TRBV29-1 with TRBJ2-7; TCRdb reports TRBD1, a call that lacks DNA to check it against. There are 16 residues in the CDR3. CDR1 and CDR2 from the germline V gene are SQVTM and ANQGSEA. The CDR3 loop is CSVGGRTGGEVSEQYF.

The chain couples TRBV28 to TRBJ1-5; the TCRdb D gene call, TRBD1, has no DNA to confirm it. The CDR3 consists of 17 residues. Germline loops: CDR1 MDHEN, CDR2 SYDVKM. CDR3 protein: CASSLGPGGYSNQPQHF.

The chain links TRBV12-3 or TRBV12-4 to TRBJ2-6; the D gene TCRdb calls, TRBD1, cannot be checked with no DNA. The CDR3 spans 18 residues. The CDR3 loop is CASSPWVTGSSGANVLTF.

This sequence joins TRBV28 and TRBJ2-1; TCRdb selects TRBD2, and the lack of DNA leaves this call unchecked. Germline loops: CDR1 MDHEN, CDR2 SYDVKM. The CDR3 length is 15 residues. This chain's CDR3 is CASSWLAGPYNEQFF.

The chain joins TRBV6-2 or TRBV6-3 to TRBJ2-3; TCRdb indicates TRBD1, and absent DNA this call remains unverified. The CDR3 spans 16 residues. Germline V lookup: CDR1 MNHEY, CDR2 SVGEGT. The chain's CDR3 is CASSYSDRDLLYTQYF.

This chain uses TRBV15 with TRBJ1-5; TCRdb names TRBD1, which stays unverified in the absence of DNA. Germline V CDR1 and CDR2: LNHNV, YYDKDF (reference sequence). CDR3 size: 14 residues. CDR3 region: CATSRDRGGQPQHF. The whole variable domain, remainder taken from reference TRBV15 and TRBJ1-5, is DAMVIQNPRYQVTQFGKPVTLSCSQTLNHNVMYWYQQKSSQAPKLLFHYYDKDFNNEADTPDNFQSRRPNTSFCFLDIRSPGLGDTAMYLCATSRDRGGQPQHFGDGTRLSIL.

This chain joins TRBV10-3 and TRBJ2-5; checking the TCRdb D call of TRBD2 is not possible without DNA. CDR3 length: 15 residues. Germline V gene data show CDR1 as ENHRY and CDR2 as SYGVKD. CDR3 in amino acids: CAISAVGTTQETQYF.

This chain uses TRBV9 with TRBJ2-1. The V gene's germline CDR1 is SGDLS and CDR2 YYNGEE. The length of the CDR3 is 13 residues. The CDR3 here is CASSVWSYNEQFF.

This chain joins TRBV7-7 and TRBJ2-1; the D call from TCRdb, TRBD2, cannot be confirmed without DNA. Germline CDR1 reads SSHAT; CDR2 reads FNYEAQ (reference sequence). There are 17 residues in the CDR3. The CDR3 sequence is CASSRYLLERGVGEQFF.

The chain recombines TRBV19 with TRBJ2-1; TCRdb picks TRBD1, but there is no DNA to check that call. This CDR3 region has 13 residues. The germline V gene encodes CDR1 LNHDA and CDR2 SQIVND (reference sequence). CDR3 protein: CASSTRDIFRQFF.

CDR3 amino acids: CASSLAPEGPNEQFF. The genes are TRBV7-6 and TRBJ2-1; TCRdb lists TRBD2, though no DNA is available to test this call. The CDR3 has 15 amino acids. Per germline, CDR1 SGHVS and CDR2 FNYEAQ.

The chain links TRBV5-4 to TRBJ2-3; TCRdb calls TRBD2, which cannot be checked without DNA. The CDR3 is made up of 15 amino acids. Germline CDR1 is SGHNT and CDR2 is YYREEE (reference sequence). This CDR3 is CASSGKRGGTDTQYF.

CDR3 amino acids: CASSYSLAGVKETQYF. The chain is built from TRBV6-5 and TRBJ2-5; there is no DNA to check the TCRdb D call of TRBD2. Germline V gene lookup returns CDR1 MNHEY and CDR2 SVGAGI. CDR3 length equals 16 residues.

This rearrangement joins TRBV10-2 to TRBJ2-7; no DNA is available, so the TRBD2 call from TCRdb remains unchecked. Germline lookup yields CDR1 WSHSY and CDR2 SAAADI. This CDR3 comprises 14 residues. CDR3 loop: CASTLAGGTYEQYF.

The CDR3 spells CSARRHLDTQYF. J is TRBJ2-3 and V is TRBV20-1. Looked up from germline, CDR1 is DFQATT and CDR2 is SNEGSKA (reference sequence). CDR3 length: 12 residues.

The rearrangement links TRBV20-1 to TRBJ2-5; as DNA is missing, the TRBD1 call by TCRdb cannot be tested. This CDR3 contains 13 residues. Germline V gene data show CDR1 as DFQATT and CDR2 as SNEGSKA (reference sequence). The CDR3 here is CSASQGIQETQYF.

This sequence joins TRBV21-1 and TRBJ1-1; TCRdb calls TRBD1, which cannot be checked without DNA. TRBV21-1 represents a pseudogene. This CDR3 comprises 15 residues. The CDR3 spells CASSKDETGYTEAFF.

The chain carries TRBV7-2 and TRBJ2-2; TCRdb returns TRBD1, unconfirmable since there is no DNA. Germline-derived CDR1 and CDR2 are SGHTA and FQGNSA. This CDR3 has 16 amino acids. CDR3 sequence: CASSSPLGANTGELFF.

This sequence joins TRBV12-5 and TRBJ2-3; the TRBD1 assignment by TCRdb is unverifiable without DNA. Germline assignment: CDR1 LGHNT and CDR2 FRNRAP. The CDR3 runs 15 residues. CDR3 in amino acids: CATGGDRSSPDTQYF.

The gene calls are TRBV5-1 and TRBJ2-5; with no DNA, the TCRdb D assignment of TRBD1 cannot be verified. There are 15 residues in the CDR3. The germline gives CDR1 SGHRS, CDR2 YFSETQ. The CDR3 reads CASSLEGSPGETQYF.

The chain couples TRBV20-1 to TRBJ1-2. The CDR3 loop spans 14 amino acids. Germline loops: CDR1 DFQATT, CDR2 SNEGSKA (reference sequence). The CDR3 loop reads CSARVEGRDYGYTF.

The chain has TRBV12-2 and TRBJ2-1. TRBV12-2 has pseudogene status. The CDR3 consists of 17 residues. This CDR3 is CASRLGTSGGAYNEQFF.

The chain combines TRBV28 with TRBJ2-3. The CDR3 is made up of 13 amino acids. The V gene's germline CDR1 is MDHEN and CDR2 SYDVKM. The CDR3 is CASSLKATDTQYF.

Here the CDR3 reads CASSPRLAGDVDEQFF. This chain joins TRBV4-3 and TRBJ2-1; TCRdb indicates TRBD2, and absent DNA this call remains unverified. The CDR3 is 16 amino acids. Germline V gene data show CDR1 as LGHNA and CDR2 as YSLEER.

The chain has TRBV20-1 and TRBJ2-5; as DNA is missing, the TRBD2 call by TCRdb cannot be tested. This CDR3 is built from 19 residues. Germline V gene data show CDR1 as DFQATT and CDR2 as SNEGSKA (reference sequence). The CDR3 spells CSARDLEGLAGVGQETQYF.